One and the same sample provided the 21 T cell receptor beta chains below, sequenced in a study of blood T cell repertoires in COVID-19. Repertoires were generated with immunoSEQ multiplex PCR, while TCRdb's copy carries only in-frame clones and drops some. The data hold 300,000 to 350,000 clones, with roughly 85% observed a single time. The sample consisted of PBMCs or T cells enriched from blood (not recorded which). These TCRs come from a man younger than 45 who had recovered from COVID-19.

V gene TRBV7-3 combines with J gene TRBJ1-1, with D possibly matching TRBD1 (5 bases). From germline, CDR1 is SGHTA and CDR2 FQGTGA. V shed 5 bases and J shed 0 bases, with 7 bases lying between them. The CDR3 has 13 residues. The CDR3 DNA follows: TGTGCCAGCAGCGCACAGGTGAACACTGAAGCTTTCTTT. This translates into CASSAQVNTEAFF.

The chain carries TRBV7-8 and TRBJ1-1, with D possibly matching TRBD1 (5 bases). From germline, CDR1 is SGHVS and CDR2 FQNEAQ. Trimming left V 9 bases short and J 1 base short, with 18 bases between. The CDR3 contains 15 residues. CDR3: CASKLGGAKNTEAFF. The CDR3 DNA sequence: TGTGCCAGTAAATTGGGTGGGGCCAAGAACACTGAAGCTTTCTTT.

The V gene is TRBV7-9, the J gene TRBJ1-3; 10 bases are shared with TRBD1. Germline assignment: CDR1 SEHNR and CDR2 FQNEAQ (reference sequence). V was pared by 5 bases and J by 4 bases, with 11 bases of the junction left unmatched. The CDR3 consists of 17 residues. The CDR3 sequence: CASSTGTGAASGNTIYF. The CDR3 nucleotides are TGTGCCAGCAGCACCGGGACAGGGGCCGCATCAGGAAACACCATATATTTT.

The rearrangement links TRBV5-1 to TRBJ2-1; 10 bases map to TRBD1. Germline trimming cut 0 bases from V and 6 bases from J; bases unmatched to any gene: 3. The CDR3 runs to 15 residues. The germline gives CDR1 SGHRS, CDR2 YFSETQ. The CDR3 protein is CASSLEGQGFNEQFF. The CDR3 DNA reads as TGCGCCAGCAGCTTGGAGGGACAGGGGTTCAATGAGCAGTTCTTC.

The chain has TRBV3-1 (or the pseudogene TRBV3-2) and TRBJ1-4, with TRBD1 as a possible D gene (5 bases). The germline V and J ends were trimmed by 0 bases and 4 bases, with 12 bases remaining between them. Germline V gene lookup returns CDR1 LGHDT and CDR2 YNNKEL (reference sequence). CDR3 length: 16 residues. This CDR3 is CASSQDSTEDNEKLFF. The CDR3 region has the DNA TGTGCCAGCAGCCAAGATTCGACAGAAGATAATGAAAAACTGTTTTTT.

This chain connects TRBV20-1 to TRBJ1-5, with TRBD1 matching over 9 bases. V lost 3 bases to trimming and J lost 0 bases; unmatched junction nucleotides: 6. The CDR3 has 16 amino acids. Per the germline V gene, CDR1 is DFQATT and CDR2 is SNEGSKA (reference sequence). The CDR3 DNA is TGCAGTGCTAGTCAAGGGACAGGGCATAGCAATCAGCCCCAGCATTTT. Residues: CSASQGTGHSNQPQHF.

V gene TRBV30 combines with J gene TRBJ1-3; D ambiguous. Per the germline V gene, CDR1 is GTSNPN and CDR2 is SVGIG (reference sequence). The V end was cut by 5 bases, the J end by 0 bases, with 5 bases between. The CDR3 is 12 amino acids. The CDR3 DNA reads as TGTGCCTGGGATCTCTCTGGAAACACCATATATTTT. Translation: CAWDLSGNTIYF.

V gene TRBV7-8 combines with J gene TRBJ2-1; TRBD2 matches at 14 bases. The junction had 11 bases not matched to a gene; V was cut back by 1 base and J by 0 bases. The CDR3 totals 21 residues. Germline V gene sequence: CDR1 SGHVS, CDR2 FQNEAQ. CDR3 coding DNA: TGTGCCAGCAGCTTAGTTAGGTTCGGACTAGCGGGGGGCGACTCCTACAATGAGCAGTTCTTC. This encodes CASSLVRFGLAGGDSYNEQFF.

The rearrangement links TRBV7-9 to TRBJ2-7; unclear D gene. Per germline, CDR1 SEHNR and CDR2 FQNEAQ (reference sequence). The germline V and J ends were trimmed by 1 base and 1 base, with 11 bases remaining between them. This CDR3 comprises 15 residues. CDR3 in DNA: TGTGCCAGCAGCTTAGGCTCCTACAGATCCTACGAGCAGTACTTC. This translates into CASSLGSYRSYEQYF.

The J gene is TRBJ2-1, the V gene TRBV5-1, with a weak D call TRBD2 (6 bases). CDR3 length: 16 amino acids. Germline-derived CDR1 and CDR2 are SGHRS and YFSETQ. With 3 bases removed from V and 0 bases from J, the gap between germline ends came to 13 bases. The CDR3 bases are TGCGCCAGCAGCTCCCTCGGGGGTCTCTCCTACAATGAGCAGTTCTTC. Encoded protein: CASSSLGGLSYNEQFF. The complete variable domain, with remaining parts taken from reference TRBV5-1 and TRBJ2-1, reads KAGVTQTPRYLIKTRGQQVTLSCSPISGHRSVSWYQQTPGQGLQFLFEYFSETQRNKGNFPGRFSGRQFSNSRSEMNVSTLELGDSALYLCASSSLGGLSYNEQFFGPGTRLTVL.

The chain has TRBV12-5 and TRBJ2-1, with D possibly TRBD1 on 7 matching bases. The CDR3 has 15 residues. The V end was cut by 6 bases, the J end by 7 bases, with 19 bases between. Germline V lookup: CDR1 LGHNT, CDR2 FRNRAP. The CDR3 region is CASGPGGKFGNEQFF. DNA of the CDR3: TGTGCTAGTGGCCCAGGGGGGAAGTTTGGGAATGAGCAGTTCTTC.

The genes are TRBV19 and TRBJ1-4; 10 nucleotides align to TRBD1. Germline V lookup: CDR1 LNHDA, CDR2 SQIVND (reference sequence). Trimming took 7 bases from V and 1 from J; bases not matched to a gene: 6. This CDR3 region has 16 residues. This CDR3 is CASKRQGAETNEKLFF. CDR3 nucleotides: TGTGCCAGTAAGAGACAGGGGGCGGAAACTAATGAAAAACTGTTTTTT.

The chain recombines TRBV18 with TRBJ1-2, with TRBD1 identical over 10 bases. V dropped 5 bases and J dropped 4; count of bases not matched to a gene: 7. CDR1 KGHSH and CDR2 LQKENI come from the germline V gene. The length of the CDR3 is 15 residues. This CDR3 reads CASSSLTGGGYGYTF. The DNA for the CDR3 is TGTGCCAGCTCATCACTGACAGGGGGCGGCTATGGCTACACCTTC.

This clone was seen at least ten times. This sequence joins TRBV5-1 and TRBJ1-1; 10 bases align to TRBD1. J lost 4 bases, V lost 5 bases, and 5 bases had no gene match. CDR3 length: 14 residues. Germline assignment: CDR1 SGHRS and CDR2 YFSETQ. Here the CDR3 reads CASRGQGMGTEAFF. CDR3 nucleotides: TGCGCCAGCAGGGGACAGGGGATGGGCACTGAAGCTTTCTTT.

This rearrangement joins TRBV7-2 to TRBJ1-6; D might be TRBD1 (6 bases). CDR1 and CDR2 from the germline V gene are SGHTA and FQGNSA. Trimming pared 4 bases from V and 5 bases from J, leaving 24 bases between. This CDR3 has 19 residues. The CDR3 DNA follows: TGTGCCAGCAGCTCGAGGGCAGGGGACCTCATTTTAAATAATTCACCCCTCCACTTT. This sequence encodes CASSSRAGDLILNNSPLHF.

The chain joins TRBV5-1 to TRBJ2-5; TRBD2 matches at 14 bases. The CDR3 totals 19 residues. The V segment lost 4 bases and the J segment 5 bases; nucleotides outside the gene matches: 16. CDR1 is SGHRS and CDR2 is YFSETQ in the germline V gene. This CDR3 reads CASSPASGTSGGEEETQYF. The DNA of the CDR3 is TGCGCCAGCAGCCCAGCTTCCGGGACTAGCGGGGGAGAGGAGGAGACCCAGTACTTC.

This rearrangement joins TRBV9 to TRBJ1-2, with 7 bases fitting TRBD1. The CDR3 runs 14 residues. V trimming: 2 bases; J trimming: 3 bases; junction bases outside the gene matches: 4. Per the germline V gene, CDR1 is SGDLS and CDR2 is YYNGEE. CDR3 nucleotides: TGTGCCAGCAGCGTCTCCGGGACAGACTATGGCTACACCTTC. Encoded protein: CASSVSGTDYGYTF. Together with reference TRBV9 and TRBJ1-2, the CDR3 gives the full variable domain: DSGVTQTPKHLITATGQRVTLRCSPRSGDLSVYWYQQSLDQGLQFLIQYYNGEERAKGNILERFSAQQFPDLHSELNLSSLELGDSALYFCASSVSGTDYGYTFGSGTRLTVV.

The chain links TRBV29-1 to TRBJ1-3; no definite D call. Germline loops: CDR1 SQVTM, CDR2 ANQGSEA. The CDR3 runs to 16 residues. Trimming left V 4 bases short and J 2 bases short, with 18 bases between. As DNA, the CDR3 is TGCAGCGTTGGCGGGGATCTAAATTCCCCTGGAAACACCATATATTTT. Its translation: CSVGGDLNSPGNTIYF. Combining the CDR3 with reference TRBV29-1 and TRBJ1-3 gives the whole variable domain SAVISQKPSRDICQRGTSLTIQCQVDSQVTMMFWYRQQPGQSLTLIATANQGSEATYESGFVIDKFPISRPNLTFSTLTVSNMSPEDSSIYLCSVGGDLNSPGNTIYFGEGSWLTVV.

As concerns this clone: This CDR3 is also generated by other DNA sequences in the sample. The rearrangement uses TRBV9 and TRBJ2-1, with 10 bases fitting TRBD2. There are 16 residues in the CDR3. The germline V gene encodes CDR1 SGDLS and CDR2 YYNGEE. V was pared by 0 bases and J by 7 bases, with 7 bases of the junction left unmatched. CDR3 coding DNA: TGTGCCAGCAGCGTAGAGGTAGCGGGGGGACTAAATGAGCAGTTCTTC. Amino acids: CASSVEVAGGLNEQFF.

The chain uses TRBV3-1 (or the pseudogene TRBV3-2) and TRBJ1-2; 8 bases match TRBD1. Unmatched junction bases numbered 5, after V lost 4 bases and J lost 7 bases. The CDR3 extends over 13 amino acids. CDR1 LGHDT and CDR2 YNNKEL come from the germline V gene (reference sequence). This chain's CDR3 is CASSPSGGSGYTF. CDR3 in DNA: TGTGCCAGCAGCCCCTCAGGGGGCAGTGGCTACACCTTC.

The V gene is TRBV5-1, the J gene TRBJ2-3; 7 bases are shared with TRBD1. CDR1 is SGHRS and CDR2 is YFSETQ in the germline V gene. The V gene end was trimmed by 4 bases and the J gene end by 2 bases; junction bases not matched to a gene: 4. The CDR3 is 14 residues long. CDR3 in amino acids: CASSHGQVTDTQYF. The CDR3 DNA reads as TGCGCCAGCAGCCATGGACAGGTCACAGATACGCAGTATTTT.